What follows are 24 T cell receptor beta chains derived from one specimen sequenced in a study of siplizumab effects on memory and regulatory T cells. Using immunoSEQ multiplex PCR, the repertoire was profiled, and TCRdb retains in-frame clones only, with some absent. The data contain 50,000 to 75,000 clones, 65% to 80% of them singletons. The sample taken for sequencing was memory CD4+ T cells sorted from blood. Receptors were obtained from a human donor in good health.

The genes are TRBV5-4 and TRBJ2-5, with D hard to call. V gave up 0 bases and J gave up 5 bases, with 8 bases separating them. The CDR3 contains 13 residues. Germline V gives CDR1 SGHNT, CDR2 YYREEE (reference sequence). This CDR3 reads CASSLEGFETQYF. DNA of the CDR3: TGTGCCAGCAGCTTGGAAGGGTTCGAGACCCAGTACTTC.

This clone was observed a few times. V is TRBV28 and J is TRBJ2-3; 12 nucleotides line up with TRBD2. From germline, CDR1 is MDHEN and CDR2 SYDVKM. Trimming removed 1 base from V and 8 bases from J; junction bases left unmatched: 7. CDR3 length equals 16 residues. CDR3 sequence (DNA): TGTGCCAGCAGTTTATTCGAGACTAGCGGGGGAGCTACGCAGTATTTT. It is translated as CASSLFETSGGATQYF.

The chain has TRBV6-5 and TRBJ1-2; no clear D. CDR3 size: 14 residues. Germline V gene sequence: CDR1 MNHEY, CDR2 SVGAGI. V gave up 5 bases and J gave up 7 bases, with 17 bases separating them. The CDR3 DNA sequence: TGTGCCAGCAGTACAACAGTAGGCTTTGGTGGCTACACCTTC. It codes for CASSTTVGFGGYTF.

The rearrangement links TRBV4-1 to TRBJ1-5, with 7 bases identical to TRBD1. This CDR3 spans 14 amino acids. Germline-derived CDR1 and CDR2 are MGHRA and YSYEKL. V lost 1 base, J lost 8 bases, and 5 bases stayed unmatched. The CDR3 loop is CASSQVQGEKPQHF. CDR3 nucleotide sequence: TGCGCCAGCAGCCAAGTGCAGGGGGAGAAGCCCCAGCATTTT.

This chain joins TRBV18 and TRBJ2-7, with no clear D. This CDR3 has 15 amino acids. V was cut by 3 bases and J by 4 bases, with 16 bases left in between. Germline CDR1 KGHSH, CDR2 LQKENI. CDR3 protein: CASSPILGDGYEQYF. CDR3 coding DNA: TGTGCCAGCTCACCTATATTGGGTGATGGTTACGAGCAGTACTTC.

The J gene is TRBJ2-7, the V gene TRBV5-5; D unresolved. The V and J ends lost 4 bases and 6 bases respectively, with 17 bases between them. The CDR3 totals 14 residues. In germline, CDR1 is SGHKS, CDR2 YYEKEE (reference sequence). CDR3 nucleotide sequence: TGTGCCAGCAGCCTACTATCGGCCGTCCCCGAGCAGTACTTC. Its translation is CASSLLSAVPEQYF.

The CDR3 protein is CASSLRTGGNEQFF. CDR3 DNA sequence: TGTGCCAGCAGCTTACGGACTGGGGGGAATGAGCAGTTCTTC. The chain has TRBV7-9 and TRBJ2-1; possibly TRBD2 for D (6 bases). This CDR3 has 14 amino acids. Looked up from germline, CDR1 is SEHNR and CDR2 is FQNEAQ (reference sequence). Trimming shortened V by 2 bases and J by 7 bases, and 12 bases separated the two germline ends. Based on the CDR3 plus reference TRBV7-9 and TRBJ2-1, the full variable domain is DTGVSQNPRHKITKRGQNVTFRCDPISEHNRLYWYRQTLGQGPEFLTYFQNEAQLEKSRLLSDRFSAERPKGSFSTLEIQRTEQGDSAMYLCASSLRTGGNEQFFGPGTRLTVL.

The V gene is TRBV7-2, the J gene TRBJ2-2; 8 nucleotides agree with TRBD2. CDR1 and CDR2 from the germline V gene are SGHTA and FQGNSA. Trimming at V came to 5 bases and at J to 3 bases, leaving 8 bases not matched to a gene. The CDR3 is 16 amino acids. The CDR3 DNA is TGTGCCAGCAGCCCCCAAGGGACTAGGGACACCGGGGAGCTGTTTTTT. It is translated as CASSPQGTRDTGELFF.

This clone is a singleton in its sample. The V gene is TRBV2, the J gene TRBJ1-3; D unclear. CDR3 length: 14 amino acids. V was pared by 8 bases and J by 0 bases, with 11 bases between. Germline V CDR1 and CDR2: SNHLY, FYNNEI. CDR3 nucleotide sequence: TGTGCCAGCTCACGGGCCGTCTCTGGAAACACCATATATTTT. Its translation is CASSRAVSGNTIYF.

The V and J genes are TRBV6-5 and TRBJ2-7; no firm D call. Germline V lookup: CDR1 MNHEY, CDR2 SVGAGI. This CDR3 is built from 15 residues. Trimming took 0 bases from V and 0 from J, leaving 9 bases between them. The CDR3 loop reads CASSYSFPSSYEQYF. CDR3 nucleotide sequence: TGTGCCAGCAGTTACTCCTTCCCTAGCTCCTACGAGCAGTACTTC.

The chain has TRBV2 and TRBJ1-3; D not certain. The CDR3 is made up of 14 amino acids. With 4 bases removed from V and 0 bases from J, the gap between germline ends came to 7 bases. CDR1 is SNHLY and CDR2 is FYNNEI in the germline V gene. The CDR3 DNA follows: TGTGCCAGCAGTGCCGACAACTCTGGAAACACCATATATTTT. Its translation: CASSADNSGNTIYF.

The chain joins TRBV2 to TRBJ2-7, with 7 bases aligning to TRBD1. The germline V gene has CDR1 SNHLY and CDR2 FYNNEI. Trimming cost V 8 bases and J 0 bases; bases outside gene matches: 7. CDR3 length: 14 residues. CDR3 in amino acids: CASAQGQNSYEQYF. The CDR3 DNA reads TGTGCCAGCGCACAGGGGCAGAACTCCTACGAGCAGTACTTC.

The chain couples TRBV7-8 to TRBJ1-2; 7 positions match TRBD1. The V gene's germline CDR1 is SGHVS and CDR2 FQNEAQ. Trimming removed 1 base from V and 10 bases from J; junction bases left unmatched: 12. CDR3 length equals 15 residues. The CDR3 loop is CASSLEGTVRFDYTF. The CDR3 bases are TGTGCCAGCAGCTTAGAGGGGACAGTACGTTTTGACTACACCTTC.

The CDR3 DNA reads as TGTGCCAGCAGTTCCGGACAGGGGGTGTTCTATGGCTACACCTTC. Residues: CASSSGQGVFYGYTF. This rearrangement joins TRBV5-5 to TRBJ1-2; 10 positions match TRBD1. This CDR3 has 15 amino acids. Germline CDR1 and CDR2: SGHKS and YYEKEE (reference sequence). The V gene end was trimmed by 5 bases and the J gene end by 4 bases; junction bases not matched to a gene: 8.

Turning to this clone: The same CDR3 can be traced to other DNA sequences in this sample. This rearrangement joins TRBV4-2 to TRBJ2-1, with D possibly TRBD2 on 6 matching bases. Germline lookup yields CDR1 LGHNA and CDR2 YNFKEQ. The V end was cut by 0 bases, the J end by 7 bases, with 13 bases between. There are 15 residues in the CDR3. DNA of the CDR3: TGTGCCAGCAGCCAAGATTTGGCGGGGTGGAATGAGCAGTTCTTC. Translated: CASSQDLAGWNEQFF.

CDR3 residues: CASSTRGVGTEAFF. In DNA form, the CDR3 reads TGTGCCAGCAGCACCAGGGGGGTTGGCACTGAAGCTTTCTTT. The chain couples TRBV7-3 to TRBJ1-1; TRBD1 matches at 7 bases. The V gene's germline CDR1 is SGHTA and CDR2 FQGTGA. The CDR3 runs to 14 residues. V lost 5 bases and J lost 4; bases outside the gene matches: 7.

This CDR3 is CASSQELKRGPPGTTKNIQYF. In nucleotides, the CDR3 is TGTGCCAGCAGCCAAGAGTTGAAGCGGGGGCCCCCCGGAACAACCAAAAACATTCAGTACTTC. V and J are TRBV4-2 and TRBJ2-4; 8 bases are shared with TRBD2. CDR1 and CDR2 (germline): LGHNA, YNFKEQ. CDR3 length equals 21 residues. Trimming cost V 0 bases and J 2 bases; bases outside gene matches: 18.

The chain links TRBV6-5 to TRBJ1-4; D is unclear. From germline, CDR1 is MNHEY and CDR2 SVGAGI. The CDR3 consists of 15 residues. V lost 2 bases to trimming and J lost 6 bases, with 13 bases between them. The CDR3 sequence is CASSYTSSNHEKLFF. Written as DNA, the CDR3 is TGTGCCAGCAGTTACACCAGTTCTAACCATGAAAAACTGTTTTTT.

The chain carries TRBV10-3 and TRBJ2-2; TRBD2 matches at 8 bases. This CDR3 region has 15 residues. Germline V CDR1 and CDR2: ENHRY, SYGVKD. Germline trimming cut 8 bases from V and 0 bases from J; bases unmatched to any gene: 5. The CDR3 protein is CAIRDSGANTGELFF. CDR3 in DNA: TGTGCCATCCGGGATAGCGGGGCGAACACCGGGGAGCTGTTTTTT.

The chain uses TRBV7-8 and TRBJ1-3; no reliable D call. This CDR3 contains 13 residues. Germline V lookup: CDR1 SGHVS, CDR2 FQNEAQ. V lost 2 bases and J lost 6, with 8 bases in between. The CDR3 spells CASSLQYLNTIYF. The DNA of the CDR3 is TGTGCCAGCAGCTTACAATATTTAAACACCATATATTTT.

The chain combines TRBV4-2 with TRBJ1-2; D is undetermined. Per germline, CDR1 LGHNA and CDR2 YNFKEQ. Trimming pared 2 bases from V and 1 base from J, leaving 2 bases between. This CDR3 has 12 amino acids. The CDR3 protein is CASSQSNYGYTF. Here the CDR3 DNA reads TGTGCCAGCAGCCAAAGTAACTATGGCTACACCTTC.

The rearrangement uses TRBV11-3 and TRBJ2-7; 7 bases agree with TRBD1. With 1 base clipped from V and 4 bases from J, the junction kept 4 bases outside the gene matches. CDR1 is SGHNT and CDR2 is YENEEA in the germline V gene. CDR3 size: 14 residues. The CDR3 is CASSLGGGQYEQYF. The CDR3 DNA is TGTGCCAGCAGCTTAGGAGGGGGCCAGTACGAGCAGTACTTC.

This chain connects TRBV29-1 to TRBJ1-2; a possible D gene is TRBD1 (6 bases). This CDR3 spans 17 amino acids. CDR1 SQVTM and CDR2 ANQGSEA come from the germline V gene. V lost 7 bases, J lost 3 bases, and 27 bases lay in between. CDR3 in DNA: TGCAGCGCTTTTCCAGGGGCGCAGGGGATTCTCGACTATGGCTACACCTTC. As protein: CSAFPGAQGILDYGYTF. Full variable domain (remainder filled in from reference TRBV29-1 and TRBJ1-2): SAVISQKPSRDICQRGTSLTIQCQVDSQVTMMFWYRQQPGQSLTLIATANQGSEATYESGFVIDKFPISRPNLTFSTLTVSNMSPEDSSIYLCSAFPGAQGILDYGYTFGSGTRLTVV.

The rearrangement links TRBV19 to TRBJ1-2, with TRBD1 matching 9 bases. The CDR3 totals 15 residues. Germline CDR1 is LNHDA and CDR2 is SQIVND (reference sequence). V shed 9 bases and J 4 bases; nucleotides not matched to a gene: 12. CDR3 sequence: CASMNTGGLSYGYTF. Written as DNA, the CDR3 is TGTGCCAGCATGAATACAGGGGGCTTGAGCTATGGCTACACCTTC.